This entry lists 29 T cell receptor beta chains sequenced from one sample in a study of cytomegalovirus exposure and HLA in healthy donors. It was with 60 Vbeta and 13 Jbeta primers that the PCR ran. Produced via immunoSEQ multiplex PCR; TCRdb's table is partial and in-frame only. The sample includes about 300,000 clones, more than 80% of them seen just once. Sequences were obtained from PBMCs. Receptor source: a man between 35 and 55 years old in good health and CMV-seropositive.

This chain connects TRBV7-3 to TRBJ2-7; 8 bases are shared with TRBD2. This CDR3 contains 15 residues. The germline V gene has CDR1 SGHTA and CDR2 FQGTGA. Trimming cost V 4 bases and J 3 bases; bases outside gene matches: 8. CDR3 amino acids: CASSSYSGGSYEQYF. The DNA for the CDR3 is TGTGCCAGCAGCTCGTACAGCGGGGGCAGCTACGAGCAGTACTTC.

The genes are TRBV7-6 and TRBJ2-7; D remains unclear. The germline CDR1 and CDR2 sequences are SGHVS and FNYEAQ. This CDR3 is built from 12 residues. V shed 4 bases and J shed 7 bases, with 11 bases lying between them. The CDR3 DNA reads TGTGCCAGCAGCTCCGACACGTCGGAGCAGTACTTC. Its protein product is CASSSDTSEQYF.

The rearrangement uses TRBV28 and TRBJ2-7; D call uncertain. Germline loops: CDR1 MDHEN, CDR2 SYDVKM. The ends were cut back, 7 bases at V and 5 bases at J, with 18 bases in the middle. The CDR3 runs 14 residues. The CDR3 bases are TGTGCCAGCACGCTCGCCCTTGAGGTCAACGAGCAGTACTTC. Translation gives CASTLALEVNEQYF.

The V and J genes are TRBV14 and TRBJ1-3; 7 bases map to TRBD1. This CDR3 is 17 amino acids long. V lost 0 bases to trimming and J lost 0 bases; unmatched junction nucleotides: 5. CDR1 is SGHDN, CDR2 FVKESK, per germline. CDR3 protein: CASSQEAGGFSGNTIYF. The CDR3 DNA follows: TGTGCCAGCAGCCAAGAAGCAGGGGGATTCTCTGGAAACACCATATATTTT. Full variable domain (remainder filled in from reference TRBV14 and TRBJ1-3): EAGVTQFPSHSVIEKGQTVTLRCDPISGHDNLYWYRRVMGKEIKFLLHFVKESKQDESGMPNNRFLAERTGGTYSTLKVQPAELEDSGVYFCASSQEAGGFSGNTIYFGEGSWLTVV.

The CDR3 loop reads CSVQGDPSPYEQYF. The CDR3 region has the DNA TGCAGCGTACAGGGGGATCCGTCCCCTTACGAGCAGTACTTC. The gene calls are TRBV29-1 and TRBJ2-7; the match to TRBD1 covers 8 bases. This CDR3 is built from 14 residues. Trimming cost V 6 bases and J 4 bases; bases outside gene matches: 11. CDR1 SQVTM and CDR2 ANQGSEA come from the germline V gene.

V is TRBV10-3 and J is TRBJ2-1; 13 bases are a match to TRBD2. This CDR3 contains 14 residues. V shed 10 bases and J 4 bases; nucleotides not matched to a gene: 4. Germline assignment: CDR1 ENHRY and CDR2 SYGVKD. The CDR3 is CATRTSGGYNEQFF. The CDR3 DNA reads TGTGCCACCCGGACTAGCGGGGGTTACAATGAGCAGTTCTTC.

CDR3 residues: CAWSAGPGYTF. The CDR3 nucleotides read TGTGCCTGGAGTGCAGGGCCTGGCTACACCTTC. The chain joins TRBV30 to TRBJ1-2, with D tentatively TRBD1 (5 bases). Germline values: CDR1 GTSNPN, CDR2 SVGIG (reference sequence). The CDR3 runs to 11 residues. Between the trimmed V and J ends, which lost 1 base and 7 bases, there was a span of 7 bases.

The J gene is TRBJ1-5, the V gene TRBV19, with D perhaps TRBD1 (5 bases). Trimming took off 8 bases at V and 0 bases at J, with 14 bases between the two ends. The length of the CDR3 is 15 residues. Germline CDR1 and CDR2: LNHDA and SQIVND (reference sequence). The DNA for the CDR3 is TGTGCCAGTTGTTGGACACCTTATAGCAATCAGCCCCAGCATTTT. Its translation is CASCWTPYSNQPQHF.

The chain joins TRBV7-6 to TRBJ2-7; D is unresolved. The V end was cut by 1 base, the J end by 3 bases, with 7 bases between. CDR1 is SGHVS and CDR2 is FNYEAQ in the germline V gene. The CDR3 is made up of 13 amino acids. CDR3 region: CASSLGPGYEQYF. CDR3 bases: TGTGCCAGCAGCTTAGGTCCGGGCTACGAGCAGTACTTC.

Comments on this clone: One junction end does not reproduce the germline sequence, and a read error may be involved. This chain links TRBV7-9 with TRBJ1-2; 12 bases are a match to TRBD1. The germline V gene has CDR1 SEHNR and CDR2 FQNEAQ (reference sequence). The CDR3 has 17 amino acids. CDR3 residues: CSSSLGDRDRGRYGYTF. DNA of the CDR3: TGTTCCAGCAGCTTAGGGGACCGGGACAGGGGGCGTTATGGCTACACCTTC.

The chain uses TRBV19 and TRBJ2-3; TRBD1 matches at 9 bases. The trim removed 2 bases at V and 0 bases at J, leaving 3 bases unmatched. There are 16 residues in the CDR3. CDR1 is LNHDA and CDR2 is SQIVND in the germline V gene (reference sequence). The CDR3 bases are TGTGCCAGTAGTATAACAGGGGGCGCCAGCACAGATACGCAGTATTTT. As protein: CASSITGGASTDTQYF. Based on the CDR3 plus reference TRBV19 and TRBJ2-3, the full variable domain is DGGITQSPKYLFRKEGQNVTLSCEQNLNHDAMYWYRQDPGQGLRLIYYSQIVNDFQKGDIAEGYSVSREKKESFPLTVTSAQKNPTAFYLCASSITGGASTDTQYFGPGTRLTVL.

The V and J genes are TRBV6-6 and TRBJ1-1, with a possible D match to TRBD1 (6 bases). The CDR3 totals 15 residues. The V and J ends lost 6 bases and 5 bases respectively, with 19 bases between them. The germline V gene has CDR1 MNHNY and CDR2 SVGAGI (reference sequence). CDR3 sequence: CASRLVNRVGTEAFF. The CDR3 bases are TGTGCCAGCAGGCTCGTTAACAGGGTGGGGACTGAAGCTTTCTTT.

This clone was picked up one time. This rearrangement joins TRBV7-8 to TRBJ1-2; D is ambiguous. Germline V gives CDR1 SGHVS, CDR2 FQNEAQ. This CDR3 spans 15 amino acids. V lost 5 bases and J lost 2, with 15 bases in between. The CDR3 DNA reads TGTGCCAGCAGCCCTCCGGGGTTGCTGAACTATGGCTACACCTTC. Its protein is CASSPPGLLNYGYTF.

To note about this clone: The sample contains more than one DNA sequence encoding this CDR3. The CDR3 region is CASSLPDRGNEQFF. The CDR3 DNA reads TGTGCCAGCAGCTTACCAGACCGAGGCAATGAGCAGTTCTTC. The J gene is TRBJ2-1, the V gene TRBV11-2; D unclear. The V and J ends lost 2 bases and 6 bases respectively, with 11 bases between them. CDR3 size: 14 residues. The germline V gene has CDR1 SGHAT and CDR2 FQNNGV.

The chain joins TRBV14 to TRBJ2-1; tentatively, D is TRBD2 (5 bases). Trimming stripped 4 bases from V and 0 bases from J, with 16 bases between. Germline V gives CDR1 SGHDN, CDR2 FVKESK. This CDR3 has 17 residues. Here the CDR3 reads CASSLLSGTSSYNEQFF. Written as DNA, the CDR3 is TGTGCCAGCAGCCTTCTGAGCGGTACGAGCTCCTACAATGAGCAGTTCTTC.

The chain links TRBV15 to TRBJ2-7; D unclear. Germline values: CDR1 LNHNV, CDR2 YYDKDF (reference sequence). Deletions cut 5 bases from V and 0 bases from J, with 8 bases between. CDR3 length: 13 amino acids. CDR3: CATSDESSYEQYF. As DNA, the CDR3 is TGTGCCACCAGCGATGAGAGCTCCTACGAGCAGTACTTC.

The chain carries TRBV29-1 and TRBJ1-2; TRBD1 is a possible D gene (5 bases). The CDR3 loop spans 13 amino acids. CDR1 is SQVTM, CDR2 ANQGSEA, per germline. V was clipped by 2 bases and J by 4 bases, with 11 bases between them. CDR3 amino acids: CSVEQGTGYGYTF. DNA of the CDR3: TGCAGCGTTGAACAGGGAACGGGCTATGGCTACACCTTC.

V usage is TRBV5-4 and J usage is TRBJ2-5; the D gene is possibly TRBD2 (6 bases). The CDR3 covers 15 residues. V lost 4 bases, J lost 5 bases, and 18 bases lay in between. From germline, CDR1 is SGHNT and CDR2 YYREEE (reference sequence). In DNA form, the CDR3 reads TGTGCCAGCAGCAAGGGACTCCGGGGTGGCGAGACCCAGTACTTC. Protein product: CASSKGLRGGETQYF.

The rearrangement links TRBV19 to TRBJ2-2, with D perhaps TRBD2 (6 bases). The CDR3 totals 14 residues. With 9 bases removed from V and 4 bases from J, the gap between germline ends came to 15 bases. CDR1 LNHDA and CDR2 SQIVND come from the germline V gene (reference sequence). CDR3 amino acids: CASSWGVLTGELFF. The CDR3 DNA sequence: TGTGCCAGCTCGTGGGGGGTCCTCACCGGGGAGCTGTTTTTT.

This CDR3 is CASSKGQGGSYNSPLHF. The CDR3 DNA sequence: TGTGCCAGCAGCAAAGGGCAGGGAGGCTCCTATAATTCACCCCTCCACTTT. J is TRBJ1-6 and V is TRBV21-1. TRBV21-1 is assigned pseudogene status. CDR3 length: 17 residues.

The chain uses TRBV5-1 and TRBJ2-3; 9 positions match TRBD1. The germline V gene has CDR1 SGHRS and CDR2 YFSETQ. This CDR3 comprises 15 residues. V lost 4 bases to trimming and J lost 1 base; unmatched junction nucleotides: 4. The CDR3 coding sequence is TGCGCCAGCAGCCGACAGGGGGTAGGCACAGATACGCAGTATTTT. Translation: CASSRQGVGTDTQYF.

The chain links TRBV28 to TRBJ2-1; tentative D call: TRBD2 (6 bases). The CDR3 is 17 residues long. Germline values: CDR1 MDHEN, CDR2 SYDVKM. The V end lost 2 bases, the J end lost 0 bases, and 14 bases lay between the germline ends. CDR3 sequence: CASSLGLADNSYNEQFF. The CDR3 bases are TGTGCCAGCAGTTTAGGATTAGCGGACAACTCCTACAATGAGCAGTTCTTC.

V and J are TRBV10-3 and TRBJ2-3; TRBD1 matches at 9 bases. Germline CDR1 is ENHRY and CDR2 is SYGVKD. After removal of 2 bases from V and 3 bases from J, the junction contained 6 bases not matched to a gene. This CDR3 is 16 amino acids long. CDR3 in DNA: TGTGCCATCAGTGAGCCGGGACAGGGAGGGACAGATACGCAGTATTTT. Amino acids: CAISEPGQGGTDTQYF.

Here the CDR3 DNA reads TGTGCCAGCAGTATCGACAGGAGCTCCTACAATGAGCAGTTCTTC. Its protein is CASSIDRSSYNEQFF. The chain uses TRBV6-4 and TRBJ2-1; TRBD1 might be the D (6 bases). V lost 5 bases and J lost 0, with 11 bases in between. This CDR3 is built from 15 residues. The germline gives CDR1 MRHNA, CDR2 SNTAGT.

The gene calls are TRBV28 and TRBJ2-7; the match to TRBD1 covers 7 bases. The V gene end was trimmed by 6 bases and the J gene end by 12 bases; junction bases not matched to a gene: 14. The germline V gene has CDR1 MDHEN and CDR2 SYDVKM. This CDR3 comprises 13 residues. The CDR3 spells CASRNRGIPSSYF. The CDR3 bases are TGTGCCAGCAGGAACAGGGGAATCCCTAGTTCGTACTTC. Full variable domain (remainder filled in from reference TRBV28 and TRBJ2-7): DVKVTQSSRYLVKRTGEKVFLECVQDMDHENMFWYRQDPGLGLRLIYFSYDVKMKEKGDIPEGYSVSREKKERFSLILESASTNQTSMYLCASRNRGIPSSYFGPGTRLTVT.

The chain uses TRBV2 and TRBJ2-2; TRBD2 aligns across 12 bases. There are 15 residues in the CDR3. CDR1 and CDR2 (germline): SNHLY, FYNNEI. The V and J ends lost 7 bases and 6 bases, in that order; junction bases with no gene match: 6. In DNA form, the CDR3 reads TGTGCCAGCACGTTGACTAGCGGGAGAGCCGGGGAGCTGTTTTTT. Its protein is CASTLTSGRAGELFF.

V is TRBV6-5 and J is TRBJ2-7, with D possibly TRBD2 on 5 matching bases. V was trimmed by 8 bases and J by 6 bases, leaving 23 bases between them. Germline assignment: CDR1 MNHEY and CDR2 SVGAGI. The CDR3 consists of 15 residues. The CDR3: CASRKGGRGDREQYF. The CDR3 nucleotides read TGTGCCAGCCGCAAAGGAGGACGGGGTGACCGCGAGCAGTACTTC.

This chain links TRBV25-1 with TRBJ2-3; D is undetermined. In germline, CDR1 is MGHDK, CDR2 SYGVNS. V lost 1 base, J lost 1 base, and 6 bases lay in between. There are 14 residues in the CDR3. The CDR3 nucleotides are TGTGCCAGCAGTGAATTTGGCCGCACAGATACGCAGTATTTT. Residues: CASSEFGRTDTQYF.

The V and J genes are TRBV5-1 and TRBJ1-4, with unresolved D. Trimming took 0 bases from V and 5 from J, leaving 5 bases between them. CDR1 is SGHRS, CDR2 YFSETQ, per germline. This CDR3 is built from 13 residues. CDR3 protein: CASSLELNEKLFF. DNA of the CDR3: TGCGCCAGCAGCTTGGAACTAAATGAAAAACTGTTTTTT.